Listed below are T cell receptor beta chains from one sample, sequenced in a study of cytomegalovirus exposure and HLA in healthy donors. This table comes from immunoSEQ multiplex PCR, and its TCRdb copy is limited to in-frame clones, with some not included. The sample holds some 110,000 clones; approximately 89% are singletons and the top ten take around 2%. The sequencing input was PBMCs. All receptors derive from a man aged 18 to 30 in good health and CMV-seronegative. Each CDR3 is given with its conserved first and last residue. The D gene is left open where the match is weak. Clone size is given for some rows only: seen once, a few or many times, or a class if the clone is expanded.

TRBV6-5	TRBD2	TRBJ2-3	.	CASSFLAGGARDTQYF	TGTGCCAGCAGTTTCTTAGCGGGAGGGGCGAGAGATACGCAGTATTTT
TRBV30	TRBD1	TRBJ1-5	few	CAWNTGGGQPQHF	TGTGCCTGGAATACAGGGGGCGGACAGCCCCAGCATTTT
TRBV6-5	.	TRBJ2-7	.	CASSYRSEQYF	TGTGCCAGCAGCTATAGAAGCGAGCAGTACTTC
TRBV7-9	.	TRBJ1-3	.	CASSSGLGRYSGNTIYF	TGTGCCAGCAGCTCTGGCCTGGGCCGATACTCTGGAAACACCATATATTTT
TRBV4-1	TRBD2	TRBJ2-7	.	CASSHPSGGASGTYEQYF	TGCGCCAGCAGCCATCCCTCCGGTGGGGCTAGCGGGACTTACGAGCAGTACTTC
TRBV18	.	TRBJ1-1	.	CASSQAKQTEAFF	TGTGCCAGCTCACAAGCTAAACAGACTGAAGCTTTCTTT
TRBV28	.	TRBJ1-1	.	CASSKKLQVHTEAFF	TGTGCCAGCAGCAAAAAATTACAGGTGCACACTGAAGCTTTCTTT
TRBV6-5	.	TRBJ1-1	.	CASSYGREISEAFF	TGTGCCAGCAGTTACGGCAGGGAAATCTCTGAAGCTTTCTTT
TRBV28	.	TRBJ1-6	few	CASSLFGGFNSPLHF	TGTGCCAGCAGTTTATTCGGGGGATTCAATTCACCCCTCCACTTT
TRBV27	TRBD1	TRBJ2-7	.	CASSFGQGQQYF	TGTGCCAGCAGTTTTGGACAGGGGCAGCAGTACTTC
TRBV4-3	TRBD1	TRBJ1-2	once	CASSQVGTGGLSYGYTF	TGCGCCAGCAGCCAAGTGGGGACAGGGGGATTGAGCTATGGCTACACCTTC
TRBV28	.	TRBJ2-7	.	CASSPTGGKIYEQYF	TGTGCCAGCAGTCCCACTGGGGGGAAGATCTACGAGCAGTACTTC
TRBV4-3	.	TRBJ1-1	once	CASRIQGSRTEAFF	TGCGCCAGCAGAATTCAGGGGTCGAGGACTGAAGCTTTCTTT
TRBV7-9	TRBD1	TRBJ2-5	.	CASSDAGTDSRETQYF	TGTGCCAGCAGCGACGCCGGGACAGATAGCCGAGAGACCCAGTACTTC
TRBV6-6	.	TRBJ2-1	once	CASRTFSYNEQFF	TGTGCCAGTCGGACTTTCTCCTACAATGAGCAGTTCTTC
TRBV9	.	TRBJ1-1	.	CASSGDRNVNTEAFF	TGTGCCAGCAGCGGAGACAGGAACGTGAACACTGAAGCTTTCTTT
TRBV11-3	.	TRBJ2-1	.	CASSSPTRSYNEQFF	TGTGCCAGCAGCTCGCCGACTCGCTCCTACAATGAGCAGTTCTTC
TRBV15	.	TRBJ1-5	.	CATSGISGRVKPQHF	TGTGCCACCAGCGGGATTTCCGGCAGGGTAAAGCCCCAGCATTTT
TRBV19	TRBD1	TRBJ1-1	once	CASSSTGTGSATEAFF	TGTGCCAGTAGCTCAACCGGGACAGGGAGCGCCACTGAAGCTTTCTTT
TRBV28	TRBD1	TRBJ1-4	.	CASSEWTGGNEKLFF	TGTGCCAGCAGTGAATGGACAGGGGGAAATGAAAAACTGTTTTTT
TRBV15	TRBD1	TRBJ1-1	.	CATSIDLQGTEAFF	TGTGCCACCAGCATCGACTTACAGGGGACTGAAGCTTTCTTT
TRBV28	TRBD1	TRBJ2-7	.	CASRRTGQGYEQYF	TGTGCCAGCAGGCGTACGGGACAGGGCTACGAGCAGTACTTC
TRBV6-1	TRBD1	TRBJ2-2	.	CASSVGQGATTGELFF	TGTGCCAGCAGTGTGGGACAGGGGGCAACCACCGGGGAGCTGTTTTTT
TRBV4-3	TRBD1	TRBJ1-2	few	CASSQDGQGAYGYTF	TGCGCCAGCAGCCAAGACGGACAGGGAGCGTATGGCTACACCTTC
TRBV11-2	.	TRBJ2-1	.	CASSLFYASAKSYNEQFF	TGTGCCAGCAGCTTGTTTTACGCTAGCGCCAAATCCTACAATGAGCAGTTCTTC
TRBV28	.	TRBJ1-6	.	CASSQDRAGYNSPLHF	TGTGCCAGCAGCCAGGATAGGGCGGGTTATAATTCACCCCTCCACTTT
TRBV19	.	TRBJ2-3	few	CASSKYQRVYSDTQYF	TGTGCCAGTAGTAAATACCAGCGGGTCTACTCAGATACGCAGTATTTT
TRBV6-5	.	TRBJ1-3	few	CASSPGTTPGNTIYF	TGTGCCAGCAGCCCCGGGACAACACCTGGAAACACCATATATTTT
TRBV7-2	.	TRBJ2-3	.	CASSLARGDTDTQYF	TGTGCCAGCAGCTTAGCAAGGGGCGACACAGATACGCAGTATTTT
TRBV30	.	TRBJ1-1	.	CAWTFRGYTEAFF	TGTGCCTGGACTTTCCGGGGATACACTGAAGCTTTCTTT